This T cell receptor (beta chain) came from a study of shared clonotypes between healthy human individuals. Overall study findings and caveats: Shared clonotypes: roughly 4.5% naive CD4, approximately 3.4% naive CD8, less than 2.5% memory CD4, approximately 0.37% memory CD8. Non-shared clonotypes showed lower generation probabilities than clonotypes common to all four donors.

The protocol was immunoSEQ multiplex PCR, while the TCRdb copy is restricted to in-frame clones and leaves out a portion. The data hold roughly 590,000 clones, with less than 97% observed a single time. The naive CD8 fraction comprised CD45RO-negative cells positively selected for CCR7 and excluded terminally differentiated effector memory CD45RA+ cells. The study enrolled healthy HIV-negative adults without recent acute infections or vaccinations as donors. Everyone who donated was a Caucasian adult who lived in Nashville, Tennessee. Trimming stripped 6 bases from V and 1 base from J, with 13 bases between. This CDR3 is built from 13 residues. CDR1 SQVTM and CDR2 ANQGSEA come from the germline V gene. About this clone: Its antigen is unidentified.

The V and J genes are TRBV29-1 and TRBJ2-7, with TRBD2 as a possible D gene (6 bases). The specimen was naive CD8+ T cells sorted from blood. This TCR was sampled from a woman in her 30s in good health. The CDR3 nucleotides are TGCAGCGTGGAGGCGGGGAGGTCCTACGAGCAGTACTTC. Translated: CSVEAGRSYEQYF.